The rows below give T cell receptor beta chains drawn from one sample of a study of T cell responses to AZD1222 COVID-19 vaccine. Using immunoSEQ multiplex PCR, the repertoire was profiled, and TCRdb retains in-frame clones only, with some absent. The data hold just under 95,000 clones, with roughly 88% observed a single time. Here the sequenced sample was peripheral blood, taken on day 0 of AZD1222 vaccination. These receptors came from an adult in good health. CDR3s include the opening cysteine and the closing phenylalanine or tryptophan. The order of the fields is D gene, J gene, clone size, V gene, CDR3 DNA, CDR3 protein. A D gene is named only where the DNA matches it firmly. Clone size, where shown, is once, few, many, or a class for clones that have expanded.

TRBD1,TRBJ2-3,.,TRBV18,TGTGCCAGCTCACCCGGGACAGGGGCTGGAGATACGCAGTATTTT,CASSPGTGAGDTQYF
.,TRBJ2-5,.,TRBV21-1,TGTGCCAACACCCTCTGGGCTAGCAGTGAAGAGACCCAGTACTTC,CANTLWASSEETQYF
.,TRBJ1-6,few,TRBV7-9,TGTGCCAGCAGCCCCCTGGGCAGGGATAATTCACCCCTCCACTTT,CASSPLGRDNSPLHF
.,TRBJ1-2,.,TRBV5-4,TGTGCCAGCAGCTTAGGGAACTATGGCTACACCTTC,CASSLGNYGYTF
TRBD1,TRBJ2-5,.,TRBV7-6,TGTGCCAGCAGCTTAGGGGGGACAGGAGGGGAGACCCAGTACTTC,CASSLGGTGGETQYF
.,TRBJ2-1,.,TRBV24-1,TGTGCCACCAGTGATATCAATGAGCAGTTCTTC,CATSDINEQFF
TRBD1,TRBJ1-4,.,TRBV5-1,TGCGCCAGCAGCCCGGGACAGGGAATATCAACTAATGAAAAACTGTTTTTT,CASSPGQGISTNEKLFF
.,TRBJ2-7,few,TRBV6-2/TRBV6-3,TGTGCCAGCAGTTATTCCAATTACGAGCAGTACTTC,CASSYSNYEQYF
TRBD1,TRBJ1-1,.,TRBV5-1,TGCGCCAGCAGAGCGGTTAACAGGGGTATGAACACTGAAGCTTTCTTT,CASRAVNRGMNTEAFF
.,TRBJ1-1,.,TRBV10-3,TGTGCCATCATGGGGGGGCCTACTGAAGCTTTCTTT,CAIMGGPTEAFF
TRBD2,TRBJ2-3,.,TRBV6-6,TGTGCCAGCAGTCATAGCGGGGGAGATACAGATACGCAGTATTTT,CASSHSGGDTDTQYF
.,TRBJ1-1,.,TRBV11-3,TGTGCCAGCAGCCGAGGAGCTGGGACTACGAACACTGAAGCTTTCTTT,CASSRGAGTTNTEAFF
TRBD1,TRBJ1-4,once,TRBV3-1/TRBV3-2,TGTGCCAGCAGCCTCGGACAGGGGACGGGGGCGGAAAAACTGTTTTTT,CASSLGQGTGAEKLFF
.,TRBJ1-6,.,TRBV15,TGTGCCACCAGCAGGGCGATAATTAATTCACCCCTCCACTTT,CATSRAIINSPLHF
.,TRBJ2-2,.,TRBV7-2,TGTGCCAGCAGCTCCTTTGTGGGGGGGCCCGGTACCGGGGAGCTGTTTTTT,CASSSFVGGPGTGELFF
.,TRBJ1-5,once,TRBV15,TGTGCCACCAGCAGAGATCTCTACAGTCAGCCCCAGCATTTT,CATSRDLYSQPQHF
.,TRBJ2-1,.,TRBV19,TGTGCCAGTAGTACACCGACTGTCTCCTACAATGAGCAGTTCTTC,CASSTPTVSYNEQFF